These 8 T cell receptor beta chains share one sample of origin, sequenced in a study of T cell responses to AZD1222 COVID-19 vaccine (dated by TCRdb to 2020 to 2022). The time point label here, explained by the study, means: baseline before first vaccination. The library was prepared using the immunoSEQ multiplex PCR assay. TCRdb stores this immuneACCESS table with in-frame sequences only. Part of the clones is absent; in the studies checked, under half of the shortfall reflects unresolved V genes, and no reason is known for the rest. The sample yields roughly 170,000 clones; roughly 87% were counted once. The ten largest clonotypes hold about 3% of the sample. The sample was peripheral blood, taken on day 0 of AZD1222 vaccination. These receptors were taken from an adult in good health.

The gene calls are TRBV12-3 or TRBV12-4 and TRBJ1-1; a weak D match, TRBD1 (6 bases). The CDR3 is 13 amino acids. Trimming stripped 6 bases from V and 5 bases from J, with 13 bases between. CDR3 nucleotide sequence: TGTGCCAGCAGCAGACAGGCAAGAACTGAAGCTTTCTTT. It specifies CASSRQARTEAFF.

DNA of the CDR3: TGTGCCAGCGGATCCAACTATGGCTACACCTTC. It yields the protein CASGSNYGYTF. This chain connects TRBV28 to TRBJ1-2; D is undetermined. The V and J ends lost 8 bases and 2 bases respectively, with 6 bases between them. CDR3 size: 11 residues. The germline V gene encodes CDR1 MDHEN and CDR2 SYDVKM.

The count of this clone is one. This chain connects TRBV27 to TRBJ2-4; 10 bases map to TRBD1. Germline V lookup: CDR1 MNHEY, CDR2 SMNVEV (reference sequence). V lost 5 bases and J lost 2; bases outside the gene matches: 6. CDR3 size: 16 residues. The CDR3 here is CASSPDRGPTKNIQYF. CDR3 DNA sequence: TGTGCCAGCAGTCCCGACAGGGGGCCCACCAAAAACATTCAGTACTTC.

This clone is a singleton in its sample. The V call is TRBV10-3, the J call TRBJ2-7; TRBD1 matches at 9 bases. J lost 0 bases, V lost 6 bases, and 12 bases had no gene match. CDR3 length: 17 residues. The germline gives CDR1 ENHRY, CDR2 SYGVKD. The CDR3 here is CAISQLRGTGSSYEQYF. CDR3 DNA sequence: TGTGCCATCAGCCAACTGAGGGGGACAGGGAGCTCCTACGAGCAGTACTTC.

In this sample, this clone turned up once. The rearrangement uses TRBV2 and TRBJ1-2; 10 bases are a match to TRBD1. The CDR3 totals 12 residues. Germline V CDR1 and CDR2: SNHLY, FYNNEI. As DNA, the CDR3 is TGTGCTTCGGGACAGGGGTACTATGGCTACACCTTC. It yields the protein CASGQGYYGYTF.

This clone was found once. The chain combines TRBV24-1 with TRBJ1-2; no clear D gene. From germline, CDR1 is KGHDR and CDR2 SFDVKD. The V gene lost 4 bases and the J gene lost 7 bases, with 15 bases spanning the gap. The CDR3 is made up of 14 amino acids. As DNA, the CDR3 is TGTGCCACCAGTGACTGGACGGCCTCTGGTGGCTACACCTTC. It encodes CATSDWTASGGYTF.

The V and J genes are TRBV6-2 or TRBV6-3 and TRBJ1-5; D unclear. Per the germline V gene, CDR1 is MNHEY and CDR2 is SVGEGT. The V end lost 0 bases, the J end lost 5 bases, and 8 bases lay between the germline ends. This CDR3 is built from 14 residues. Here the CDR3 reads CASSYSFTDQPQHF. CDR3 DNA: TGTGCCAGCAGTTACTCGTTTACGGATCAGCCCCAGCATTTT.

CDR3 in amino acids: CASSFERVSGGYTF. For the CDR3, the DNA is TGCGCCAGCAGCTTCGAGCGGGTCAGTGGTGGCTACACCTTC. This chain links TRBV5-1 with TRBJ1-2; no clear D gene. The CDR3 runs 14 residues. The V gene lost 2 bases and the J gene lost 7 bases, with 15 bases spanning the gap. Per the germline V gene, CDR1 is SGHRS and CDR2 is YFSETQ.